This T cell receptor (beta chain) was captured by sequencing in a study of T cell responses to AZD1222 COVID-19 vaccine. With 0 bases removed from V and 4 bases from J, the gap between germline ends came to 18 bases. CDR1 LGHNA and CDR2 YSLEER come from the germline V gene. CDR3 size: 18 residues. Generated by immunoSEQ multiplex PCR, the TCRdb table keeps only in-frame clones and is missing some. The sample carries more than 60,000 clones, about 79% recorded once. Source: peripheral blood, taken on day 0 of AZD1222 vaccination. The sequence came from an adult in good health. The chain combines TRBV4-3 with TRBJ2-2; D is possibly TRBD1 (5 bases). CDR3 in amino acids: CASSQDIMGLFSTGELFF. The CDR3 DNA reads as TGCGCCAGCAGCCAAGATATCATGGGGCTCTTTAGCACCGGGGAGCTGTTTTTT.